This T cell receptor (beta chain) was recovered during a study of shared clonotypes between healthy human individuals. CD8 cells classed as naive were CD45RO-negative and positively selected for CCR7, excluding terminally differentiated effector memory CD45RA+ cells. Healthy adults negative for HIV, lacking recent acute infections or vaccinations, served as donors. As for this clone: Its antigen is not identified.

Whole-study findings and limits: Investigators collected only blood, and repertoires in tissues likely differ.

Only in-frame clones appear in the TCRdb table, and some are missing; sequencing was by immunoSEQ multiplex PCR. The top ten hold 1.2% of the sample, which has roughly 2,000,000 clones, approximately 95% seen once. The receptor was isolated from a man aged 18-30 years in good health. Source material: naive CD8+ T cells sorted from blood.

CDR3 in amino acids: CASSLGYPAYEQYF. The CDR3 bases are TGTGCCAGCAGTTTAGGCTACCCAGCCTACGAGCAGTACTTC. The V call is TRBV27, the J call TRBJ2-7; D is undetermined. The CDR3 is made up of 14 amino acids. Between the trimmed V and J ends, which lost 2 bases and 2 bases, there was a span of 10 bases. The germline V gene has CDR1 MNHEY and CDR2 SMNVEV (reference sequence).